These 29 T cell receptor beta chains came from one sample sequenced in a study of identical twins. One entry per CDR3 protein, called by TCRdb with MiXCR from the 5' RACE reads. Among 280,000 or so distinct CDR3 sequences listed, roughly 8.6% were seen once. This sample also belongs to another study, concerning yellow fever vaccine responses in identical twins.

Input material: memory (CD45RO+) T cells sorted from blood. The receptors were sampled from a woman under 30 in good health.

This clonotype was seen many times. The chain joins TRBV5-1 to TRBJ1-1; TRBD1 aligns across 7 bases. The CDR3 loop spans 16 amino acids. The V gene's germline CDR1 is SGHRS and CDR2 YFSETQ. The V segment lost 5 bases and the J segment 0 bases; nucleotides outside the gene matches: 10. The CDR3 nucleotides are TGCGCCAGCAGAGTCGGACAGGCGGGGATGAACACTGAAGCTTTCTTT. It is translated as CASRVGQAGMNTEAFF.

This clonotype was recorded many times. The chain links TRBV6-1 to TRBJ1-1; the D gene is possibly TRBD1 (6 bases). The CDR3 length is 14 residues. Germline CDR1 MNHNS, CDR2 SASEGT. Between the trimmed V and J ends, which lost 2 bases and 6 bases, there was a span of 13 bases. CDR3 residues: CASSEMTGSAEAFF. For the CDR3, the DNA is TGTGCCAGCAGTGAAATGACAGGATCGGCTGAAGCTTTCTTT.

The chain is built from TRBV29-1 and TRBJ2-2; D remains ambiguous. The CDR3 runs to 11 residues. Trimming shortened V by 4 bases and J by 3 bases, and 3 bases separated the two germline ends. Germline values: CDR1 SQVTM, CDR2 ANQGSEA. The CDR3 loop reads CSVGYTGELFF. The CDR3 coding sequence is TGCAGCGTTGGATACACCGGGGAGCTGTTTTTT.

This clonotype was counted ten times or more. This chain uses TRBV5-5 with TRBJ1-6; D unclear. This CDR3 comprises 13 residues. Germline assignment: CDR1 SGHKS and CDR2 YYEKEE (reference sequence). The V gene lost 5 bases and the J gene lost 7 bases, with 10 bases spanning the gap. CDR3 nucleotide sequence: TGTGCCAGCAGTTGGACTGAGAATTCACCCCTCCACTTT. Translated, it gives CASSWTENSPLHF.

This chain joins TRBV15 and TRBJ2-7; D perhaps matches TRBD1 (7 bases). With 1 base removed from V and 6 bases from J, the gap between germline ends came to 10 bases. Per the germline V gene, CDR1 is LNHNV and CDR2 is YYDKDF (reference sequence). The CDR3 has 13 residues. The CDR3 nucleotides read TGTGCCACCAGCAGAGGACAGGGAGGCGAGCAGTACTTC. Its protein is CATSRGQGGEQYF. The full variable domain, in which reference TRBV15 and TRBJ2-7 provide the parts outside the CDR3, is DAMVIQNPRYQVTQFGKPVTLSCSQTLNHNVMYWYQQKSSQAPKLLFHYYDKDFNNEADTPDNFQSRRPNTSFCFLDIRSPGLGDTAMYLCATSRGQGGEQYFGPGTRLTVT.

The sample holds a few counts of this clonotype. The J gene is TRBJ2-1, the V gene TRBV12-3 or TRBV12-4, with 7 bases fitting TRBD2. V gave up 4 bases and J gave up 3 bases; unmatched junction bases: 6. The CDR3 sequence is 15 residues long. The CDR3 loop is CASSYIAGLYNEQFF. The CDR3 bases are TGTGCCAGCAGTTATATAGCGGGCCTCTACAATGAGCAGTTCTTC.

This clonotype has only a few counts. The rearrangement uses TRBV20-1 and TRBJ2-5; 12 nucleotides match TRBD2. This CDR3 has 14 amino acids. Germline V gene data show CDR1 as DFQATT and CDR2 as SNEGSKA (reference sequence). V shed 5 bases and J 4 bases; nucleotides not matched to a gene: 5. This CDR3 is CSAVLGLAGETQYF. The CDR3 DNA reads TGCAGTGCTGTCCTGGGACTAGCGGGAGAGACCCAGTACTTC.

This clonotype was picked up many times. This rearrangement joins TRBV5-1 to TRBJ2-3; 9 positions agree with TRBD2. V lost 4 bases, J lost 4 bases, and 4 bases stayed unmatched. The CDR3 has 14 residues. CDR1 and CDR2 from the germline V gene are SGHRS and YFSETQ. DNA for the CDR3: TGCGCCAGCAGCCTGGGACTAGCTGCAGATACGCAGTATTTT. It is translated as CASSLGLAADTQYF.

DNA of the CDR3: TGCGCCAGCAGTGACCCGACAGAGCCCAACACTGAAGCTTTCTTT. Amino acid sequence: CASSDPTEPNTEAFF. The V call is TRBV10-2, the J call TRBJ1-1; D possibly corresponds to TRBD1 (5 bases). Germline CDR1 reads WSHSY; CDR2 reads SAAADI. V lost 3 bases and J 2 bases, leaving 13 bases between the germline ends. CDR3 length: 15 residues.

In its sample, this clonotype was seen many times. The chain combines TRBV20-1 with TRBJ2-7; 8 bases are a match to TRBD1. The CDR3 sequence is 13 residues long. Trimming took 0 bases from V and 4 from J; bases not matched to a gene: 2. Germline V lookup: CDR1 DFQATT, CDR2 SNEGSKA (reference sequence). In nucleotides, the CDR3 is TGCAGTGCTAGAGAGGACAGGGATTACGAGCAGTACTTC. Residues: CSAREDRDYEQYF.

The chain recombines TRBV5-1 with TRBJ1-6; weak D call: TRBD1 (5 bases). This CDR3 spans 15 amino acids. Deletions cut 6 bases from V and 7 bases from J, with 17 bases between. Germline-derived CDR1 and CDR2 are SGHRS and YFSETQ. CDR3 nucleotide sequence: TGCGCCAGCACCGCCGACAGTCCATCGAATTCACCCCTCCACTTT. Translating gives CASTADSPSNSPLHF.

The gene calls are TRBV5-1 and TRBJ2-3; tentative D call: TRBD2 (6 bases). The CDR3 has 14 amino acids. CDR1 is SGHRS and CDR2 is YFSETQ in the germline V gene. V was shortened by 2 bases and J by 6 bases, with 13 bases between the two germline ends. The CDR3 loop is CASSFNPRGDTQYF. The CDR3 nucleotides are TGCGCCAGCAGCTTTAATCCCCGGGGGGATACGCAGTATTTT.

This clonotype was recorded at least ten times. The chain couples TRBV7-9 to TRBJ1-1; TRBD1 is a possible D gene (6 bases). Trimming pared 0 bases from V and 6 bases from J, leaving 17 bases between. CDR3 length: 16 residues. Germline lookup yields CDR1 SEHNR and CDR2 FQNEAQ (reference sequence). For the CDR3, the DNA is TGTGCCAGCAGCTTAGCGGGGGGGGCCTTCATATCTGAAGCTTTCTTT. The encoded protein is CASSLAGGAFISEAFF.

The chain uses TRBV12-3 or TRBV12-4 and TRBJ1-5; TRBD1 is a possible D gene (6 bases). The CDR3 runs to 15 residues. The germline V and J ends were trimmed by 3 bases and 7 bases, with 16 bases remaining between them. DNA for the CDR3: TGTGCCAGCAGTTTCGGGCAGGGGTTCGGCCAGCCCCAGCATTTT. Amino acid sequence: CASSFGQGFGQPQHF.

This clonotype was recorded at least ten times. The rearrangement links TRBV5-1 to TRBJ2-3, with D hard to call. In germline, CDR1 is SGHRS, CDR2 YFSETQ. The CDR3 consists of 16 residues. Trimming pared 1 base from V and 1 base from J, leaving 13 bases between. In nucleotides, the CDR3 is TGCGCCAGCAGCTTGTACTCCTCAACGGGCACAGATACGCAGTATTTT. Translation: CASSLYSSTGTDTQYF.

This clonotype was detected only a few times. V usage is TRBV12-3 or TRBV12-4 and J usage is TRBJ2-7, with 10 positions matching TRBD2. CDR3 size: 17 residues. V shed 3 bases, J shed 10 bases, and the junction held 18 bases outside the gene matches. This CDR3 is CASSFPQTSGYTTSQYF. CDR3 DNA: TGTGCCAGCAGTTTTCCTCAGACTAGCGGGTACACTACGAGCCAGTACTTC.

The J gene is TRBJ1-4, the V gene TRBV11-2, with TRBD1 matching 7 bases. V lost 5 bases to trimming and J lost 6 bases; unmatched junction nucleotides: 9. The germline V gene has CDR1 SGHAT and CDR2 FQNNGV. The CDR3 is 15 residues long. The CDR3, as DNA: TGTGCCAGCAGCCCCCAGGGACAGAGGGATGAAAAACTGTTTTTT. It encodes CASSPQGQRDEKLFF.

This clonotype appeared a few times. CDR3 in DNA: TGTGCCAGCAGTGAGGGGGGGCGGTACGAGCAGTACGTC. Its protein is CASSEGGRYEQYV. V and J are TRBV2 and TRBJ2-7, with a weak D call TRBD2 (7 bases). Germline V gene data show CDR1 as SNHLY and CDR2 as FYNNEI. The V end was cut by 3 bases, the J end by 4 bases, with 10 bases between. This CDR3 region has 13 residues.

Written as DNA, the CDR3 is TGCAGTGCTAGAGAGGCGGCCGCGGGAATTGAGTACGTC. Its protein is CSAREAAAGIEYV. The rearrangement uses TRBV20-1 and TRBJ2-7; D is perhaps TRBD2 (6 bases). Per germline, CDR1 DFQATT and CDR2 SNEGSKA (reference sequence). CDR3 length: 13 amino acids. Trimming took 0 bases from V and 11 from J, leaving 17 bases between them.

The chain couples TRBV10-3 to TRBJ2-1, with 10 bases that match TRBD2. After removal of 5 bases from V and 0 bases from J, the junction contained 13 bases not matched to a gene. Germline values: CDR1 ENHRY, CDR2 SYGVKD. There are 19 residues in the CDR3. The chain's CDR3 is CAISWISGGLSSSYNEQFF. As DNA, the CDR3 is TGTGCCATCAGTTGGATTAGCGGGGGGCTTTCAAGCTCCTACAATGAGCAGTTCTTC.

This chain connects TRBV20-1 to TRBJ1-6, with D unclear. The germline V gene encodes CDR1 DFQATT and CDR2 SNEGSKA (reference sequence). The V and J ends lost 4 bases and 5 bases respectively, with 12 bases between them. CDR3 length equals 14 residues. This CDR3 reads CSATPPPHNSPLHF. The CDR3 DNA follows: TGCAGTGCTACGCCCCCTCCCCATAATTCACCCCTCCACTTT.

This clonotype was seen repeatedly, ten times or more. The rearrangement joins TRBV20-1 to TRBJ2-7, with D perhaps TRBD2 (5 bases). Trimming removed 4 bases from V and 7 bases from J, with 17 bases in between. This CDR3 has 13 amino acids. The germline V gene encodes CDR1 DFQATT and CDR2 SNEGSKA (reference sequence). CDR3: CSATEGERQEQYF. CDR3 nucleotide sequence: TGCAGTGCTACAGAGGGTGAGCGGCAAGAGCAGTACTTC.

There are a few counts of this clonotype. This rearrangement joins TRBV9 to TRBJ2-3, with no clear D. Germline V gives CDR1 SGDLS, CDR2 YYNGEE. The CDR3 covers 13 residues. V was clipped by 2 bases and J by 5 bases, with 9 bases between them. The CDR3 DNA follows: TGTGCCAGCAGCGTGACATACAGAGATACGCAGTATTTT. Translation: CASSVTYRDTQYF.

V gene TRBV20-1 combines with J gene TRBJ2-7; 8 bases line up with TRBD2. Germline CDR1 reads DFQATT; CDR2 reads SNEGSKA (reference sequence). Trimming took 8 bases from V and 7 from J; bases not matched to a gene: 16. This CDR3 spans 14 amino acids. The chain's CDR3 is CSPRGGGKPTEQYV. CDR3 in DNA: TGCAGTCCTCGAGGCGGGGGGAAACCTACTGAGCAGTACGTC.

This clonotype was observed many times. CDR3 coding DNA: TGTGCCAGCAGCTCCTCGGGACATTTCTCTGGAAACACCATATATTTT. Its translation: CASSSSGHFSGNTIYF. V gene TRBV7-2 combines with J gene TRBJ1-3; TRBD1 might be the D (6 bases). Trimming took off 4 bases at V and 0 bases at J, with 13 bases between the two ends. The V gene's germline CDR1 is SGHTA and CDR2 FQGNSA. The CDR3 runs to 16 residues.

The chain recombines TRBV10-3 with TRBJ2-1; TRBD1 might be the D (6 bases). Germline V gene lookup returns CDR1 ENHRY and CDR2 SYGVKD. The V and J ends lost 8 bases and 12 bases respectively, with 17 bases between them. The CDR3 totals 12 residues. CDR3 protein: CAIGRDTDAQFF. Written as DNA, the CDR3 is TGTGCCATCGGTAGGGACACCGACGCGCAGTTCTTC.

This clonotype was seen at least ten times. This rearrangement joins TRBV20-1 to TRBJ2-5; D gene unclear. Per the germline V gene, CDR1 is DFQATT and CDR2 is SNEGSKA (reference sequence). The CDR3 has 14 amino acids. V lost 3 bases and J 5 bases, leaving 16 bases between the germline ends. In DNA form, the CDR3 reads TGCAGTGCTAGCCAGACAAACCTCTTGGAGACCCAGTACTTC. Amino acids: CSASQTNLLETQYF.

This clonotype appeared many times. The chain recombines TRBV9 with TRBJ2-1, with TRBD2 matching 7 bases. With 4 bases clipped from V and 3 bases from J, the junction kept 10 bases outside the gene matches. In germline, CDR1 is SGDLS, CDR2 YYNGEE. The length of the CDR3 is 16 residues. As DNA, the CDR3 is TGTGCCAGCAGCCCCCGGGTCGCGGGAGTCTACAATGAGCAGTTCTTC. Encoded protein: CASSPRVAGVYNEQFF.

The chain couples TRBV9 to TRBJ1-6; 8 bases line up with TRBD1. CDR1 is SGDLS, CDR2 YYNGEE, per germline. The CDR3 has 15 amino acids. The J segment lost 6 bases and the V segment lost 4 bases, leaving 6 bases of the junction unmatched. CDR3: CASSPQGATNSPLHF. For the CDR3, the DNA is TGTGCCAGCAGCCCCCAGGGGGCGACTAATTCACCCCTCCACTTT.